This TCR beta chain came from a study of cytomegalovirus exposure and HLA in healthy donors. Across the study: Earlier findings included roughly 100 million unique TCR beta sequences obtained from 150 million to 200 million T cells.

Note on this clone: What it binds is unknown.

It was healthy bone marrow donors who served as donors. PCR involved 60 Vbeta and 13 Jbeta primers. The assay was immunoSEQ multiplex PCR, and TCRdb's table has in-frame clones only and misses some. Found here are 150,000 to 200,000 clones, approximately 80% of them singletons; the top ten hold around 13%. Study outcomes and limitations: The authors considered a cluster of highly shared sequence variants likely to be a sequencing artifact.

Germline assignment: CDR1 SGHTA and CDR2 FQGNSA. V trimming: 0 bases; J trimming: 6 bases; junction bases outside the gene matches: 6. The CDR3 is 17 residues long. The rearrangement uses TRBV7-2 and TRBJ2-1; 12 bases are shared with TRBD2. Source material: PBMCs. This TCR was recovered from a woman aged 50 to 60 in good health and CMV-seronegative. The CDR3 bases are TGTGCCAGCAGCTTAGCTTCCCTAGCGGGAGGGTCCAATGAGCAGTTCTTC. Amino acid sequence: CASSLASLAGGSNEQFF. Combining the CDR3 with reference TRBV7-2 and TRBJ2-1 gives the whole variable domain GAGVSQSPSNKVTEKGKDVELRCDPISGHTALYWYRQSLGQGLEFLIYFQGNSAPDKSGLPSDRFSAERTGGSVSTLTIQRTQQEDSAVYLCASSLASLAGGSNEQFFGPGTRLTVL.